The 21 T cell receptor beta chains below all came from one sample that was sequenced in a study of blood T cell repertoires in COVID-19. Data came from immunoSEQ multiplex PCR; TCRdb stores just in-frame clones and leaves some out. The sample contains about 170,000 clones, approximately 80% of which appear only once. Sequenced material: peripheral blood. All receptors come from a woman aged 40 to 50 with COVID-19, enrolled during active disease.

The chain carries TRBV18 and TRBJ1-5; D possibly corresponds to TRBD1 (6 bases). Germline V CDR1 and CDR2: KGHSH, LQKENI. This CDR3 region has 16 residues. Trimming cost V 3 bases and J 1 base, with 13 bases left between them. The CDR3 DNA is TGTGCCAGCTCACCTTCACAGGGTACGAGCAATCAGCCCCAGCATTTT. It codes for CASSPSQGTSNQPQHF.

The table lists this clone with a few counts. The chain has TRBV7-6 and TRBJ1-3; the match to TRBD1 covers 7 bases. Germline V gives CDR1 SGHVS, CDR2 FNYEAQ. V lost 5 bases and J lost 0; bases outside the gene matches: 7. The CDR3 contains 16 residues. The CDR3 protein is CASSTPDRDSGNTIYF. The CDR3 bases are TGTGCCAGCAGCACCCCTGACAGGGACTCTGGAAACACCATATATTTT. The full variable domain, rest sourced from reference TRBV7-6 and TRBJ1-3, is GAGVSQSPRYKVTKRGQDVALRCDPISGHVSLYWYRQALGQGPEFLTYFNYEAQQDKSGLPNDRFSAERPEGSISTLTIQRTEQRDSAMYRCASSTPDRDSGNTIYFGEGSWLTVV.

The chain joins TRBV9 to TRBJ1-4; D is uncertain. The CDR3 runs 15 residues. Trimming left V 0 bases short and J 5 bases short, with 11 bases between. Germline CDR1 reads SGDLS; CDR2 reads YYNGEE. The CDR3 region is CASSVVASGNEKLFF. Written as DNA, the CDR3 is TGTGCCAGCAGCGTAGTGGCCTCCGGGAATGAAAAACTGTTTTTT.

The chain links TRBV12-3 or TRBV12-4 to TRBJ2-7, with TRBD1 matching over 7 bases. The CDR3 length is 12 residues. V was clipped by 6 bases and J by 3 bases; unmatched bases: 2. The CDR3 spells CASSRQGYEQYV. The CDR3 nucleotides are TGTGCCAGCAGCCGACAGGGCTACGAGCAGTACGTC.

The V and J genes are TRBV7-9 and TRBJ2-1, with D unresolved. Germline V gives CDR1 SEHNR, CDR2 FQNEAQ (reference sequence). V shed 5 bases and J shed 4 bases, with 15 bases lying between them. CDR3 length: 15 residues. The chain's CDR3 is CASSTVVPTYNEQFF. The CDR3 DNA follows: TGTGCCAGCAGCACCGTTGTCCCTACTTACAATGAGCAGTTCTTC.

The chain carries TRBV12-3 or TRBV12-4 and TRBJ1-4; D is ambiguous. Trimming left V 8 bases short and J 5 bases short, with 12 bases between. This CDR3 is 13 amino acids long. DNA for the CDR3: TGTGCCAGCTCCCGAAGCAGGAATGAAAAACTGTTTTTT. This encodes CASSRSRNEKLFF.

Only one count was recorded for this clone. CDR3 amino acids: CASRVSGGRGEQFF. The CDR3 DNA is TGTGCCAGTAGGGTAAGCGGGGGCCGCGGTGAGCAGTTCTTC. V is TRBV19 and J is TRBJ2-1; 8 bases map to TRBD2. The CDR3 consists of 14 residues. CDR1 and CDR2 from the germline V gene are LNHDA and SQIVND (reference sequence). Trimming removed 6 bases from V and 9 bases from J; junction bases left unmatched: 10.

This rearrangement joins TRBV19 to TRBJ1-2; 10 bases agree with TRBD1. The CDR3 totals 15 residues. Losses at the gene ends were 2 bases for V and 7 bases for J; bases not matched to a gene: 7. Germline CDR1 is LNHDA and CDR2 is SQIVND (reference sequence). In DNA, the CDR3 is TGTGCCAGTAGTATAATCGGGACAGGGGCCCCTGGCTACACCTTC. It is translated as CASSIIGTGAPGYTF.

This clone was picked up a small number of times. The chain carries TRBV19 and TRBJ2-5, with 10 bases that match TRBD1. Germline CDR1 and CDR2: LNHDA and SQIVND (reference sequence). The CDR3 contains 12 residues. With V trimmed by 10 bases and J by 8 bases, 7 bases remained unmatched. CDR3 amino acids: CATEDRGDTQYF. The CDR3 DNA reads as TGTGCCACCGAGGACAGGGGGGACACCCAGTACTTC. Full variable domain (rest looked up from reference TRBV19 and TRBJ2-5): DGGITQSPKYLFRKEGQNVTLSCEQNLNHDAMYWYRQDPGQGLRLIYYSQIVNDFQKGDIAEGYSVSREKKESFPLTVTSAQKNPTAFYLCATEDRGDTQYFGPGTRLLVL.

The rearrangement links TRBV5-6 to TRBJ2-5, with D possibly matching TRBD1 (6 bases). V was trimmed by 0 bases and J by 5 bases, leaving 11 bases between them. The CDR3 loop spans 14 amino acids. CDR1 and CDR2 from the germline V gene are SGHDT and YYEEEE. CDR3 DNA: TGTGCCAGCAGCTTGGGTGGGGGCACGGAGACCCAGTACTTC. As protein: CASSLGGGTETQYF.

Remarks on this clone: Germline and junction disagree at one end, which may indicate a read error. The chain couples TRBV6-1 to TRBJ2-3; tentative D call: TRBD1 (5 bases). Per the germline V gene, CDR1 is MNHNS and CDR2 is SASEGT. This CDR3 is 14 amino acids long. This CDR3 is CASSEGIGADTQYF. DNA for the CDR3: TGTGCCAGCAGCGAAGGGATAGGGGCAGATACGCAGTATTTT.

Concerning this clone: At one end the junction does not follow the germline gene, possibly because of a read error. CDR3 nucleotide sequence: TGTGCCACCAGCAGAGATCGTCCAGGGGCTCACTCCTTT. Translation: CATSRDRPGAHSF. The J gene is TRBJ1-6, the V gene TRBV15; perhaps TRBD1 as D (6 bases). Germline CDR1 is LNHNV and CDR2 is YYDKDF (reference sequence). The CDR3 covers 13 residues.

The chain employs TRBV30 and TRBJ2-3; TRBD2 agrees at 12 bases. Germline V CDR1 and CDR2: GTSNPN, SVGIG (reference sequence). J was trimmed by 6 bases and V by 1 base; bases with no gene match: 8. The CDR3 spans 16 residues. CDR3 coding DNA: TGTGCCTGGAGTGCAGGTCTAGCGGGGGGGCCCGATACGCAGTATTTT. It translates to CAWSAGLAGGPDTQYF.

V is TRBV2 and J is TRBJ2-5, with 10 positions matching TRBD1. J gave up 4 bases and V 6 bases, and 8 bases lay outside the gene matches. From germline, CDR1 is SNHLY and CDR2 FYNNEI. This CDR3 has 15 residues. CDR3 loop: CASSRDRGRSETQYF. The CDR3, as DNA: TGTGCCAGCAGCCGCGACAGGGGGCGCTCAGAGACCCAGTACTTC.

This chain joins TRBV2 and TRBJ2-4, with 11 bases fitting TRBD1. The CDR3 consists of 13 residues. V shed 3 bases and J 14 bases; nucleotides not matched to a gene: 6. Germline CDR1 and CDR2: SNHLY and FYNNEI. The CDR3: CASSDEGQGGKYF. As DNA, the CDR3 is TGTGCCAGCAGTGACGAGGGACAGGGGGGGAAGTACTTC.

The V call is TRBV7-9, the J call TRBJ1-6; 7 nucleotides match TRBD1. The CDR3 is made up of 16 amino acids. Looked up from germline, CDR1 is SEHNR and CDR2 is FQNEAQ (reference sequence). V lost 4 bases, J lost 4 bases, and 7 bases stayed unmatched. This chain's CDR3 is CASSSKNRGYNSPLHF. The CDR3 DNA sequence: TGTGCCAGCAGCTCAAAAAACAGGGGATATAATTCACCCCTCCACTTT.

This clone was recorded only once. The rearrangement links TRBV6-2 or TRBV6-3 to TRBJ2-3, with D uncertain. CDR1 is MNHEY, CDR2 SVGEGT, per germline. This CDR3 region has 12 residues. The V end was cut by 6 bases, the J end by 8 bases, with 12 bases between. CDR3 protein: CASSRSGGTQYF. CDR3 bases: TGTGCCAGCAGCCGATCCGGCGGTACGCAGTATTTT.

This clone has a single count. Here the CDR3 reads CASSQDGAQLTDTQYF. CDR3 DNA: TGTGCCAGCAGCCAAGATGGGGCTCAGCTCACAGATACGCAGTATTTT. This chain connects TRBV4-2 to TRBJ2-3, with D possibly matching TRBD1 (5 bases). The CDR3 is 16 amino acids. Germline loops: CDR1 LGHNA, CDR2 YNFKEQ. The ends were cut back, 0 bases at V and 2 bases at J, with 12 bases in the middle.

V usage is TRBV7-9 and J usage is TRBJ2-7, with D perhaps matching TRBD2 (6 bases). There are 14 residues in the CDR3. The ends were cut back, 4 bases at V and 3 bases at J, with 13 bases in the middle. Germline V gene data show CDR1 as SEHNR and CDR2 as FQNEAQ (reference sequence). CDR3 amino acids: CASSSHSEGYEQYF. In DNA form, the CDR3 reads TGTGCCAGCAGCTCCCACTCGGAGGGCTACGAGCAGTACTTC.

The J gene is TRBJ2-7, the V gene TRBV3-1 (or the pseudogene TRBV3-2); the match to TRBD2 covers 8 bases. The CDR3 sequence is 16 residues long. The J segment lost 3 bases and the V segment lost 0 bases, leaving 7 bases of the junction unmatched. Germline values: CDR1 LGHDT, CDR2 YNNKEL (reference sequence). CDR3 amino acids: CASSQEAGLAGYEQYF. CDR3 bases: TGTGCCAGCAGCCAAGAAGCTGGGCTAGCGGGCTACGAGCAGTACTTC.

This clone appeared a few times. The chain uses TRBV19 and TRBJ1-5; D not certain. The CDR3 consists of 16 residues. Germline CDR1 is LNHDA and CDR2 is SQIVND (reference sequence). V was cut by 3 bases and J by 2 bases, with 14 bases left in between. The CDR3 DNA follows: TGTGCCAGTAGTATTGTTACTCACGGGGGCAATCAGCCCCAGCATTTT. The encoded protein is CASSIVTHGGNQPQHF.